This entry concerns a single TCR beta chain. This receptor's antigen is unknown. One base away there is no much larger clone; base qualities are not given. This entry is derived from a study of blood T cells in healthy people across ages (dated by TCRdb to between 2014 and 2017). For the wider study: In model experiments, roughly one uniquely barcoded TCR beta cDNA molecule per two T cells was captured by template switching. Age-related changes in TCR beta repertoire diversity were measured in the study by deep sequencing normalized with unique cDNA molecular identifiers. Four age groups were formed from the donors: young (average roughly 15 years), middle-aged (more than 35), aged (roughly 59) and long-lived (approximately 80). To avoid experimental bias, donors of different ages were randomly spread across the sequencing lanes. For two donors (one aged 18 to 30 and one aged 80 or older), the study analyzed two additional independent replicas of 1 million unique cDNA reads from the same blood draw. Overall study outcomes, separate from this receptor: Observed TCR beta diversity correlated strongly with the percentage of naive T cells measured by flow cytometry. Estimates of total diversity from one million sequenced T cells were regarded as lower bounds and underestimates. As age increased, observed TCR beta diversity per million T cells dropped in a roughly linear way, and a significant reduction was already evident by age about 40. Since profiling was done on bulk unsorted PBMCs, naive and antigen-experienced compartments could not be conclusively compared. Compared with the aged group, more naive CD4+ T cells, fewer expanded clones and increased TCR diversity were shown by the long-lived group, suggesting age selection. Because donor CMV infection status was unknown, age-related changes in expanded clonotypes were potentially confounded.

Donors were 35 to 40 systemically healthy Caucasian individuals from Russia aged roughly 6 to 100 years. Each donor gave about 10 milliliters of peripheral blood, drawn into EDTA-treated Vacutainer tubes. Ficoll-Paque density-gradient centrifugation was used to isolate PBMCs, with at least 6.5 million per sample. Trizol reagent was used to extract total RNA from PBMCs, with at least 5.5 micrograms per sample. Naive CD45RAhigh/CD27high T cell percentages were measured by flow cytometry on a PBMC aliquot from every donor. The library was produced with 5' RACE. Sequenced on an Illumina HiSeq 2500. A second about 7 to 11 cycle PCR used a sample-barcoded 5' primer and a J-beta primer mix. A template-switch 5' adaptor carrying 12 random nucleotides introduced a unique molecular identifier onto each TCR beta cDNA molecule. At least 3 million CDR3-containing paired-end reads were obtained from each sample. First-strand cDNA synthesis was performed from all RNA using the Mint cDNA synthesis kit, with priming by a TRBC-specific oligonucleotide. Following uracil-DNA glycosylase treatment, all cDNA underwent a first 18-cycle PCR with the universal primers M1SS and BC2_uni_R. Per the original workflow: Each sample was normalized by randomly selecting 1 million high-quality reads, each carrying a distinct molecular identifier. Reads sharing molecular identifiers were discarded rather than binned into consensus sequences. CDR3 identification, clonotype clustering and error correction used MiTCR with a Q25 quality threshold and the strictest error-elimination algorithm. A nonparametric unseen species model with Euler transformation was used to estimate a lower bound on total TCR beta diversity. TCRdb's own reprocessing of the public reads used fastp at Q25 and MiXCR and kept productive beta chains. Identical CDR3 protein sequences are pooled into one entry, listed with their most common genes and DNA. TCRdb's processing, not the authors' own work, is the source of the V and J calls. The sample table records hundreds of thousands of distinct CDR3 sequences; 45% to 70% of these occur just once. The ten largest account for around 24% of the sample.

CDR1 LGHDT and CDR2 YNNKEL are derived from the germline V gene (reference sequence). Measured from the cysteine to the phenylalanine, the CDR3 is 14 residues long. Only CDR3 DNA remains: 42 bases, in frame from the first base. V loses 0 bases, J loses 5 bases, and the germline ends lie 8 bases apart. The sequence derives from a man aged 35-49 years in good health. Recombination linked TRBV3-1 to TRBJ2-1, with no D gene named confidently. Sequencing input: blood. The nucleotides are TGTGCCAGCAGCCAAGATCGGGCAAACAATGAGCAGTTCTTC. It specifies CASSQDRANNEQFF.